This TCR beta chain was captured in a study of CD8+ T cells in alopecia areata (dated by TCRdb to between 2018 and 2020). In terms of the full investigation: The treated patients took part in an open-label pilot trial in which moderate-to-severe alopecia areata was treated with oral tofacitinib at 5 to 10 mg twice daily. Clonality in the scalp was compared among normal scalp (n=4), patchy alopecia areata scalp (n=8), and alopecia totalis/universalis scalp (n=8). Tofacitinib was given for 6 to 18 months, followed by 6 months of follow-up off drug to assess delayed response and recurrence. High-throughput TCRbeta sequencing was used to examine T cell clonal expansion in alopecia areata in both the C3H/HeJ mouse model and human patients. Human TCRbeta sequencing covered scalp tissue and sorted CD4+ and CD8+ peripheral blood T cells from patchy and totalis/universalis alopecia areata patients and healthy controls. Biopsies were taken from tofacitinib-treated patients at baseline and again at 4 and 24 weeks into treatment, and several of those patients also had a later scalp biopsy. The SALT score, which quantifies the percentage of affected scalp surface area, was used to measure disease severity in treated patients. RNA was extracted with the PAXgene miRNA kit for fixed scalp, the miRNeasy kit for PBMCs, and the RNeasy kit for mouse skin. TCRbeta CDR3 regions were amplified by immunoSEQ multiplex PCR with 35 Vbeta forward and 13 Jbeta reverse primers. Here is what the overall study found, with its caveats: Compared with normal scalp, lesional scalp had higher clonality and more expanded CD8+ clones, particularly in alopecia totalis/universalis, a pattern that suggests antigenic drive. Because the treated cohort was small and had only one nonresponder, larger studies are needed to examine links between baseline CD8+ expansion and response. Unlike mouse skin, which is dominated by gammadelta T cells, normal human skin has resident alphabeta T cells that are also sequenced, and this complicates analysis of the scalp TCR repertoire. Tofacitinib significantly lowered scalp clonality and the number of expanded CD8+ clones among the top 100 scalp clones. During tofacitinib treatment, many expanded lesional clones stuck around in both scalp and blood, and this persistence may partly explain why relapse happens after treatment is stopped. TCR sequences shared between patients were less clear than in mice, possibly partly because of HLA diversity in the patient population.

The CDR3 contains 14 residues, cysteine and phenylalanine counted. Only the CDR3 DNA stays, 42 bases, in frame from base 1. The V and J ends are trimmed by 4 bases and 4 bases, leaving 9 bases between them. CDR1 and CDR2 are read off the germline V gene as SGHDT and YYEEEE. Libraries came from the immunoSEQ multiplex PCR assay. RNA was extracted from all samples and reverse transcribed into cDNA as template for TCR sequencing. First-strand cDNA was synthesized using SuperScript III with a 2:1 mix of oligo-dT and random hexamers. A synthetic immune receptor repertoire was used to gauge amplification bias, and whatever bias remained was removed computationally. Per the authors' processing: Raw reads were preprocessed to remove errors, and CDR3 was defined according to IMGT conventions as the region from the conserved cysteine to phenylalanine. Clonality was calculated as 1 minus Shannon entropy normalized by log2 of the number of productive unique TCRs. Whether each scalp clone was CD4 or CD8 was inferred by checking scalp TCRbeta sequences against the CD4 and CD8 repertoires from sorted blood. The immuneACCESS repertoire file appears here via TCRdb, limited to in-frame rearrangements. These files lack a portion of the clones; in checked studies, under half of the deficit traces to unresolved V genes, and the cause of the others is not known. The DNA gave D and trimming, while V, J and clone size come from that table. This sample gives hundreds of thousands of clones in total; roughly 63% of them show up just once. Jointly, the top ten make up 0.75% to 0.95% of the sample.

Read against the paper, the sample's treatment or condition label means: oral pan-JAK inhibitor, 5-10 mg twice daily. Lesional scalp punch biopsies and peripheral blood were obtained from alopecia areata patients. After PBMCs were isolated by density centrifugation and stained for CD3, CD4 and CD8, a FACSAria was used to sort CD4+ and CD8+ T cells. For this clone: Its antigen is not yet known. Base qualities are missing; no much larger clone stands one base away.

Sequencing was performed on CD4+ T cells sorted from blood, taken at week 52, from a patient treated with tofacitinib. In this chain, TRBV5-6 is recombined with TRBJ1-6, and TRBD1 may be the D gene, going by 5 matching bases. This sequence originates from a human donor with alopecia areata. For the CDR3, the sequence is CASSGQGYNSPLHF. DNA sequence: TGTGCCAGCAGCGGTCAGGGTTATAATTCACCCCTCCACTTT. Where the CDR3 stops, the reference TRBV5-6 and TRBJ1-6 genes take over; the full variable domain is DAGVTQSPTHLIKTRGQQVTLRCSPKSGHDTVSWYQQALGQGPQFIFQYYEEEERQRGNFPDRFSGHQFPNYSSELNVNALLLGDSALYLCASSGQGYNSPLHFGNGTRLTVT.